This T cell receptor beta chain appears in the sequencing data of a study of shared clonotypes between healthy human individuals. Healthy and HIV-negative, the adult donors had no recent acute infections or vaccinations. V lost 6 bases and J lost 5, with 16 bases in between. CDR1 and CDR2 from the germline V gene are LNHDA and SQIVND (reference sequence). CDR3 size: 14 residues. Remarks on this clone: The antigen remains undetermined.

Findings and limits, study-wide: Among donors, the sharing of clonotypes was expected to be influenced by sequencing depth. Larger estimated richness was generally recorded for naive subsets relative to memory subsets.

As processed by the authors: ImmunoSEQ junction-only sequences lacked quality scores, so their filtering differed. Sequenced by immunoSEQ multiplex PCR; TCRdb stores in-frame clones only, minus some. V and J calls and clone size are as listed in that table; D and trimming were resolved from the DNA. This sample carries roughly 1,000,000 clones, around three quarters of them seen once, and the ten largest clones take about 0.52%. Specimen: memory CD4+ T cells from PBMCs. Subset: CD45RA-negative fraction. V usage is TRBV19 and J usage is TRBJ1-1; a possible D gene is TRBD1 (6 bases). This clonotype was sampled from a man aged 18 to 35 in good health. Some clones in this sample may be carry-over from other donors' samples. The CDR3 protein is CASSGGGGGTEAFF. CDR3 sequence (DNA): TGTGCCAGTAGCGGAGGAGGGGGAGGGACTGAAGCTTTCTTT. The full variable domain, completed using reference TRBV19 and TRBJ1-1, is DGGITQSPKYLFRKEGQNVTLSCEQNLNHDAMYWYRQDPGQGLRLIYYSQIVNDFQKGDIAEGYSVSREKKESFPLTVTSAQKNPTAFYLCASSGGGGGTEAFFGQGTRLTVV.